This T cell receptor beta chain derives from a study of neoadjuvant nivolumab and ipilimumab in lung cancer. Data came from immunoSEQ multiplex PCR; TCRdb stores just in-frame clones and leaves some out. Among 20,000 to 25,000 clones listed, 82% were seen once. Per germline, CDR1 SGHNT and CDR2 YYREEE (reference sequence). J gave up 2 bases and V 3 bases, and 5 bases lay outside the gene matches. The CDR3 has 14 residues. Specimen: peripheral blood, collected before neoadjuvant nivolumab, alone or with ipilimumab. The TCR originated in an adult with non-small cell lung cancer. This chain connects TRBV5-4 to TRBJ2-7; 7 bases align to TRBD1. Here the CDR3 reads CASSWDGTAYEQYF. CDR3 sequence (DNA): TGTGCCAGCAGCTGGGACGGGACAGCCTACGAGCAGTACTTC.